A selection of T cell receptor beta chains follows, all from one sample in a study of neurological immune-mediated disorders. From the 5' RACE reads, TCRdb called clonotypes with MiXCR, one entry per CDR3 protein. The repertoire holds about 120,000 distinct CDR3 sequences, with roughly 3.1% as singletons. Sequenced input: PBMCs. The receptors come from a woman aged 30 to 39 with multiple sclerosis. Each CDR3 is given with its conserved first and last residue. The D gene is left open where the match is weak. Size is stated for part of the rows, as once, few or many counts, or as a class when the clone is expanded.

cdr3_nt cdr3_aa d_call j_call clone_size v_call
TGCAGTGCTAGAGATCAAGCGGGGGGCTACACAGATACGCAGTATTTT CSARDQAGGYTDTQYF TRBD2 TRBJ2-3 few TRBV20-1
TGCGCCAGCAGCTTGATGAGGGAGAAAAGCGGGGAGCTGTTTTTT CASSLMREKSGELFF NA TRBJ2-2 many TRBV5-1
TGCAGTGCCCCGACTAGCGGGGCCACCGGGGAGCTGTTTTTT CSAPTSGATGELFF TRBD2 TRBJ2-2 many TRBV20-1
TGTGCCAGCAGTCATAGGTTACCGGGACAGGGGGTCCTCTATTCACCCCTCCACTTT CASSHRLPGQGVLYSPLHF TRBD1 TRBJ1-6 many TRBV7-8
TGCAGTGCTAGAGATCCCTCAAGGCTGAACACTGAAGCTTTCTTT CSARDPSRLNTEAFF NA TRBJ1-1 many TRBV20-1
TGCGCCAGCAGCCAAGCTGTCGGGCAGGGGGCCATTTTCTTGAATGGCTACACCTTC CASSQAVGQGAIFLNGYTF TRBD1 TRBJ1-2 many TRBV4-3
TGTGCCAGCAGCTTAGAGGAGGGACAAGCCTACGAGCAGTACTTC CASSLEEGQAYEQYF NA TRBJ2-7 many TRBV7-2
TGCAGTGCTTCTCGGACAGGGGGCAGTGGGACCCAGTACTTC CSASRTGGSGTQYF TRBD1 TRBJ2-5 many TRBV20-1
TGTGCCAGCAGGCGACTAGCGGGAGCGGTAGAGACCCAGTACTTC CASRRLAGAVETQYF TRBD2 TRBJ2-5 many TRBV12-3/TRBV12-4
NA CASISRGDPTPGSCFF NA TRBJ2-2 many TRBV3-1
TGCAGTGCTCGCCCTCCGGGACAGCTGCAAGAGACCCAGTACTTC CSARPPGQLQETQYF TRBD1 TRBJ2-5 many TRBV20-1
TGTGCCAGCAGCACGGGGGATAGATATGGCTACACCTTC CASSTGDRYGYTF NA TRBJ1-2 many TRBV5-5
TGCGCCAGCAGCGAGGGTCCAGGGGTCGAAGGCTACACCTTC CASSEGPGVEGYTF NA TRBJ1-2 many TRBV5-1
TGTGCCATTGCCAACGGGACGGCCTTGGGCGAGCAGTTCTTC CAIANGTALGEQFF NA TRBJ2-1 many TRBV10-3
TGCGCCAGCAGCTTCGAAGGGGATGGCTACACCTTC CASSFEGDGYTF NA TRBJ1-2 many TRBV5-1
TGTGCCAGCAGCTCCGGGACTAGGACTACTAATGAGCAGTTCTTC CASSSGTRTTNEQFF TRBD2 TRBJ2-1 many TRBV5-8
TGCAGTGCTAGAGCCCCAACAGGGGAGGACACTGAAGCTTTCTTT CSARAPTGEDTEAFF TRBD1 TRBJ1-1 many TRBV20-1
TGTGCCAGCGGGGGGTTGAATCAGCCCCAGCATTTT CASGGLNQPQHF NA TRBJ1-5 many TRBV9
TGTGCCAGCTCACCACCGCAGGGGGAACCTAACTATGGCTACACCTTC CASSPPQGEPNYGYTF TRBD1 TRBJ1-2 few TRBV18
TGTGCCAGCAGCCAAACAGGGGGGATAGCCTATGGCTACACCTTC CASSQTGGIAYGYTF TRBD1 TRBJ1-2 many TRBV7-2
TGCGCCAGCAGCTCTCCTGGACAGGGCTGGAAGAACACTGAAGCTTTCTTT CASSSPGQGWKNTEAFF TRBD1 TRBJ1-1 many TRBV5-1
TGTGCCAGCAGTTTATCAGGGGGCCGGAACACCGGGGAGCTGTTTTTT CASSLSGGRNTGELFF TRBD1 TRBJ2-2 NA TRBV27
TGTGCCAGCAGCTTGGGGTTGAGGAATTATACTGAAGCTTTCTTT CASSLGLRNYTEAFF NA TRBJ1-1 many TRBV5-5
TGCAGTGCCGACAGGCGTCGGGATGGCTACACCTTC CSADRRRDGYTF NA TRBJ1-2 NA TRBV20-1
TGTGCCAGCAGCTCCACCCTAGCTAGGGGAGCCCACTCCTACAATGAGCAGTTCTTC CASSSTLARGAHSYNEQFF NA TRBJ2-1 many TRBV7-2
TGTGCCAGCAGTCTCACAGGGGGCTGGTACGAGCAGTACTTC CASSLTGGWYEQYF TRBD1 TRBJ2-7 many TRBV5-6
TGCGCCAGCAGCTTGGAGGCGTGGGAGGAGCAGTTCTTC CASSLEAWEEQFF NA TRBJ2-1 many TRBV5-1
TGTGCCAGCAGCGCCAGGACTAGGGGGCTCAATGAGCAGTTCTTC CASSARTRGLNEQFF NA TRBJ2-1 NA TRBV7-6
TGCAGTGCTAGAGATTTGGCTAGCGGGTACGATGAGCAGTTCTTC CSARDLASGYDEQFF TRBD2 TRBJ2-1 many TRBV20-1
TGCAGCGTTGTCCCGCGGGTCACAGATACGCAGTATTTT CSVVPRVTDTQYF NA TRBJ2-3 NA TRBV29-1
TGTGCCAGCACAACGGACAGGAACAATGAGCAGTTCTTC CASTTDRNNEQFF TRBD1 TRBJ2-1 many TRBV6-6
TGTGCCAGCAGGGTAGGCAGAAACACAGATACGCAGTATTTT CASRVGRNTDTQYF NA TRBJ2-3 many TRBV6-2/TRBV6-3
TGCGCCAGCAGCTCGTGGGGCAGGGAGCCCTACGAGCAGTACTTC CASSSWGREPYEQYF NA TRBJ2-7 many TRBV5-1
TGTGCCAGCAGCCAAGATAGGGGACTAGATCGGAGAGAGCAGTACTTC CASSQDRGLDRREQYF TRBD2 TRBJ2-7 few TRBV14
TGTGCCAGCAGCTTGGGACAGCTGTACTCTGGGGCCAACGTCCTGACTTTC CASSLGQLYSGANVLTF NA TRBJ2-6 many TRBV5-8
TGTGCTAGTGGTGCCTTGGCAGGGGCGCTGCCCCAGCATTTT CASGALAGALPQHF NA TRBJ1-5 many TRBV12-5
TGCAGTGCTCGGGACAGGCCCCTTGGCTACACCTTC CSARDRPLGYTF TRBD1 TRBJ1-2 many TRBV20-1